The rows below give T cell receptor beta chains drawn from one sample of a study of T cells after somatic rescue of genetic block. Data came from immunoSEQ multiplex PCR; TCRdb stores just in-frame clones and leaves some out. Among over 14,000 clones listed, more than 65% were seen once. Source material: peripheral blood mononuclear cells (PBMCs). The origin of the receptors is a boy between 5 and 17 years old. Both conserved end residues are part of each CDR3. Each record gives: V gene, J gene, clone size, D gene, CDR3 DNA, CDR3 protein. A D gene is named only where the DNA matches it firmly. Only some rows state a clone size, as once, few, many or a class for expanded clones.

>TRBV7-9|TRBJ1-6|.|.
TGTGCCAGCAGCTTAGCGGGGGGAACAGTCTTCCACTTT
CASSLAGGTVFHF
>TRBV5-6|TRBJ2-3|.|.
TGTGCCAGCAGCTGGGGGGTAGCCACAGATACGCAGTATTTT
CASSWGVATDTQYF
>TRBV2|TRBJ2-5|.|.
TGTGCCAGCAGATCGGTGAGAAACCAAGAGACCCAGTACTTC
CASRSVRNQETQYF
>TRBV30|TRBJ1-5|.|.
TGTGCCTGGAGTGGGGGGATGGAAAAGGGTCAGCCCCAGCATTTT
CAWSGGMEKGQPQHF
>TRBV5-1|TRBJ1-5|.|.
TGCGCCAGCAGGCAGGGAGGCAATCAGCCCCAGCATTTT
CASRQGGNQPQHF
>TRBV10-2|TRBJ2-7|.|TRBD1
TGCGCCAGGGGGACAGGGAACGAGCAGTACTTC
CARGTGNEQYF
>TRBV19|TRBJ2-1|.|TRBD1
TGTGCCAGTAGTCCGTCGACAGGGTACAATGAGCAGTTCTTC
CASSPSTGYNEQFF
>TRBV10-1|TRBJ2-1|.|.
TGCGCCAGCAGTGAGAGGGGCACCAATGAGCAGTTCTTC
CASSERGTNEQFF
>TRBV19|TRBJ2-4|.|.
TGTGCCAGTAGTATAGACTTGACAGGCCGAGCCAAAAACATTCAGTACTTC
CASSIDLTGRAKNIQYF
>TRBV9|TRBJ1-6|.|.
TGTGCCAGCAGCGAACGATTGAGCTCCTATAATTCACCCCTCCACTTT
CASSERLSSYNSPLHF
>TRBV30|TRBJ1-2|.|TRBD1
TGTGCCTGGAGAGATGACAGGGGCTCTGGCTACACCTTC
CAWRDDRGSGYTF
>TRBV6-4|TRBJ2-7|.|.
TGTGCCAGCAGTGACTCACGGGAGTTCTACGAGCAGTACTTC
CASSDSREFYEQYF
>TRBV5-8|TRBJ1-2|.|.
TGTGCCAGCAGCTTTAAGGGAGGCTACACCTTC
CASSFKGGYTF
>TRBV28|TRBJ2-7|.|.
TGTGCCAGCAGTCCGCAGATTGTCCAGGGACCCCCTTTCTACGAGCAGTACTTC
CASSPQIVQGPPFYEQYF
>TRBV10-3|TRBJ1-2|.|.
TGTGCCATCACCCCCGGTCCGGTTGGCTACACCTTC
CAITPGPVGYTF
>TRBV11-2|TRBJ2-5|.|TRBD1
TGTGCCAGCAGCTCCCGGACAGGGGTGGAAGTGACCCAGTACTTC
CASSSRTGVEVTQYF
>TRBV7-9|TRBJ2-3|.|TRBD1
TGTGCCAGCACCATCACCGACAGGGGTTACTACAGCACCACAGATACGCAGTATTTT
CASTITDRGYYSTTDTQYF
>TRBV5-1|TRBJ1-1|.|.
TGCGCCAGCAGCTTGGCGATTAACACTGAAGCTTTCTTT
CASSLAINTEAFF
>TRBV12-2|TRBJ2-3|.|.
TGTGCAAGTCGCCCCCCGGGACTCCATCCGACAGATACGCAGTATTTT
CASRPPGLHPTDTQYF
>TRBV4-2|TRBJ2-5|few|.
TGTGCCAGCAGCCAAGATCGGCAGTCTTTGGAGACCCAGTACTTC
CASSQDRQSLETQYF
>TRBV7-2|TRBJ2-1|.|TRBD1
TGTGCCAGCAGCGCTACAGGGGGCGTTGAGCAGTTCTTC
CASSATGGVEQFF
>TRBV6-4|TRBJ2-1|.|TRBD2
TGTGCCAGCAGTGACGGAGCCGGGACTAGCGGCTACAATGAGCAGTTCTTC
CASSDGAGTSGYNEQFF
>TRBV27|TRBJ2-3|.|TRBD2
TGTGCCAGCAGTCAAGGGACTAGCGGGATCGCAGATACGCAGTATTTT
CASSQGTSGIADTQYF
>TRBV4-1|TRBJ1-2|.|.
TGCGCCAGCAGCCAAGACTATGGCTACACCTTC
CASSQDYGYTF
>TRBV7-8|TRBJ2-5|.|TRBD1
TGTGCCAGCAGCCCCATGGGGCTAGCAGGGGGAGAGACCCAGTACTTC
CASSPMGLAGGETQYF
>TRBV5-6|TRBJ1-3|.|TRBD1
TGTGCCAGCAGCTTGTTGGGACAGGCCCTTTACTCTGGAAACACCATATATTTT
CASSLLGQALYSGNTIYF
>TRBV6-5|TRBJ2-7|once|.
TGTGCCAGCAGCTCGCCCGGGACTCACTCCTACGAGCAGTACTTC
CASSSPGTHSYEQYF
>TRBV6-5|TRBJ2-7|.|TRBD2
TGTGCCAGCAGACGCGGGACTAGCGGGCCCTACGAGCAGTACTTC
CASRRGTSGPYEQYF
>TRBV4-1|TRBJ2-6|.|.
TGCGCCAGCAGCCAAGAAACCCACAGGGCTAGCTCTGGGGCCAACGTCCTGACTTTC
CASSQETHRASSGANVLTF
>TRBV2|TRBJ2-7|.|TRBD2
TGTGCCAGCAGACCGGGACTAGCGAGCTACGAGCAGTACTTC
CASRPGLASYEQYF
>TRBV6-1|TRBJ1-5|.|.
TGTGCCAGCAGCCACGGGACGGTTCAGCCCCAGCATTTT
CASSHGTVQPQHF
>TRBV28|TRBJ1-2|few|TRBD1
TGTGCCAGCACCGCACTTGGGCCGGAGGGACAGAGTGGCTACACCTTC
CASTALGPEGQSGYTF
>TRBV6-5|TRBJ2-1|.|.
TGTGCCAGCAGTTACTCGAGTGGAGGGCCGGGGGAGCAGTTCTTC
CASSYSSGGPGEQFF
>TRBV19|TRBJ2-1|.|TRBD1
TGTGCCAGTAGTATGAGTGGGACAGGGTTCAATGAGCAGTTCTTC
CASSMSGTGFNEQFF
>TRBV25-1|TRBJ1-6|.|TRBD1
TGTGCCAGCAGTGAATCTGGGACAGGGAATTCACCCCTCCACTTT
CASSESGTGNSPLHF
>TRBV5-6|TRBJ2-1|once|.
TGTGCCAGCAGCTTGGAGCAGGGGGGCAATGAGCAGTTCTTC
CASSLEQGGNEQFF
>TRBV5-1|TRBJ1-1|few|.
TGCGCCAGCAGCTTAGCGGGGTGGGACACTGAAGCTTTCTTT
CASSLAGWDTEAFF
>TRBV25-1|TRBJ2-5|.|.
TGTGCCAGCAGTGAATCGGGGCCTTACCAAGAGACCCAGTACTTC
CASSESGPYQETQYF
>TRBV6-4|TRBJ1-5|.|TRBD1
TGTGCCATCCAGGGGGGGCAGCCCCAGCATTTT
CAIQGGQPQHF
>TRBV4-1|TRBJ1-2|.|.
TGCGCCAGCAGCCAAGATCTCCGGACGAATGGCTACACCTTC
CASSQDLRTNGYTF
>TRBV7-3|TRBJ2-1|.|.
TGTGCCAGCAGCTTAGTGGGTTACAATGAGCAGTTCTTC
CASSLVGYNEQFF
>TRBV7-2|TRBJ1-1|.|TRBD1
TGTGCCAGCAGCCTTGATCCGGGACAGGACACTGAAGCTTTCTTT
CASSLDPGQDTEAFF
>TRBV28|TRBJ2-3|.|.
TGTGCCAGCAGTTTGAGCCAGGGGTCCACAGATACGCAGTATTTT
CASSLSQGSTDTQYF
>TRBV6-5|TRBJ2-7|.|TRBD2
TGTGCCAGCATGGAAAGACTAGCGATCTACGAGCAGTACTTC
CASMERLAIYEQYF
>TRBV5-6|TRBJ1-6|.|TRBD1
TGTGCCAGCAGCATGAGAGACGGGACAGGGAATTCACCCCTCCACTTT
CASSMRDGTGNSPLHF
>TRBV6-6|TRBJ1-5|.|TRBD1
TGTGCCAGCAGCGGAGGCAGGGGGATTGGGCCCCAGCATTTT
CASSGGRGIGPQHF
>TRBV15|TRBJ2-1|.|TRBD1
TGTGCCACCAGCTCACGGACAGGGGGCTCCTACAATGAGCAGTTCTTC
CATSSRTGGSYNEQFF
>TRBV5-1|TRBJ2-7|.|.
TGCGCCAGCAGCTCCATAGGGGAACCGCTATACGAGCAGTACTTC
CASSSIGEPLYEQYF
>TRBV7-9|TRBJ2-7|.|TRBD2
TGTGCCAGCATCCCCTGGCGGACTAGCGGGGGGGCCGGTTACGAGCAGTACTTC
CASIPWRTSGGAGYEQYF
>TRBV18|TRBJ1-6|.|.
TGTGCCAGCTCACCACTTCAACAGTCCTATAATTCACCCCTCCACTTT
CASSPLQQSYNSPLHF
>TRBV14|TRBJ2-7|medium-sized|TRBD2
TGTGCCAGCAGCGACGGACTAGCGGGAGTAGGTGCCTACGAGCAGTACTTC
CASSDGLAGVGAYEQYF
>TRBV5-1|TRBJ2-7|few|TRBD1
TGCGCCAGCAGCTTCGGGACAGGGATCTACGAGCAGTACTTC
CASSFGTGIYEQYF
>TRBV13|TRBJ2-5|.|TRBD1
TGTGCCAGCAGCTTACAGGGACAGGGGGGGGTCCGAGAGACCCAGTACTTC
CASSLQGQGGVRETQYF
>TRBV9|TRBJ1-6|.|.
TGTGCCAGCAGCGTAGGCATCCTCTTGAATTCACCCCTCCACTTT
CASSVGILLNSPLHF
>TRBV7-9|TRBJ2-3|few|TRBD2
TGTGCCAGCAGCTCCACCACTAGCGTTTCTAGCACAGATACGCAGTATTTT
CASSSTTSVSSTDTQYF
>TRBV7-6|TRBJ2-7|medium-sized|TRBD2
TGTGCCAGCAGCTTAGGGGGAGCGGGGGAGCAGTACTTC
CASSLGGAGEQYF
>TRBV9|TRBJ2-3|.|.
TGTGCCAGCAGCGTAACATTAGATACGCAGTATTTT
CASSVTLDTQYF
>TRBV28|TRBJ2-3|.|TRBD2
TGTGCCAGCAAGGTAGCGGGAGGATTGAGGGCAGATACGCAGTATTTT
CASKVAGGLRADTQYF
>TRBV4-1|TRBJ2-6|.|.
TGCGCCAGCAGCCAAGATGACAGGCTCCTCTCTGGGGCCAACGTCCTGACTTTC
CASSQDDRLLSGANVLTF
>TRBV30|TRBJ2-7|.|.
TGTGCCTGGAGTTGGGCGACCTACGAGCAGTACTTC
CAWSWATYEQYF